A selection of T cell receptor beta chains follows, all from one sample in a study of CD8 T cells in ankylosing spondylitis. TCRdb re-analysed the 5' RACE reads in MiXCR, keeping a single row per CDR3 protein. The table has roughly 440,000 distinct CDR3 sequences, roughly a sixth seen once. Sequences were obtained from blood, either unsorted or a sorted T cell fraction (not recorded which). The receptors here all came from a male donor with ankylosing spondylitis. The CDR3 runs from the conserved cysteine through the conserved F or W. D genes are given only for firm matches. A row's size may be missing; if present it is once, few, many or a size class.

>TRBV20-1|14|TRBJ1-5|.|.
TGCAGTGCTAAGAGGGGGTCCCGAGATCAGCCCCAGCATTTT
CSAKRGSRDQPQHF
>TRBV15|17|TRBJ2-3|many|TRBD2
TGTGCCACCAGCAGAGATCAGGCGGGAGGGCCGGGAGATACGCAGTATTTT
CATSRDQAGGPGDTQYF
>TRBV20-1|14|TRBJ1-1|few|.
TGCAGTGCTAGGATGAGGGCCCTGAACACTGAAGCTTTCTTT
CSARMRALNTEAFF
>TRBV2|15|TRBJ1-1|few|.
TGTGCCAGCAGTGAACGGGCGGCTTGGTTCACTGAAGCTTTCTTT
CASSERAAWFTEAFF
>TRBV29-1|13|TRBJ1-1|few|TRBD1
TGCAGCGTTGGGGACAGACCTAACACTGAAGCTTTCTTT
CSVGDRPNTEAFF
>TRBV29-1|13|TRBJ1-2|few|.
TGCAGCGAAACGAGGACACCGATGGATGGCTACACCTTC
CSETRTPMDGYTF
>TRBV7-2|14|TRBJ2-5|few|.
TGTGCCAGCAGCGCCCAGACCTTCCAAGAGACCCAGTACTTC
CASSAQTFQETQYF
>TRBV20-1|16|TRBJ2-1|many|.
TGCAGTGCTAGAGATGGGGCAGGAAGTGGAGCGAATGAGCAGTTCTTC
CSARDGAGSGANEQFF
>TRBV9|15|TRBJ2-2|.|TRBD2
TGTGCCAGCAGCGCCTCGCGGACTAGTCCCGGGGAGCTGTTTTTT
CASSASRTSPGELFF
>TRBV29-1|13|TRBJ1-2|few|.
TGCAGCGTTGCCACCAATGAGGCCGGGGGCTACACCTTC
CSVATNEAGGYTF
>TRBV29-1|14|TRBJ2-7|.|TRBD1
TGCAGCGTAGAAACCGGGACAGGATCCTACGAGCAGTACTTC
CSVETGTGSYEQYF
>TRBV12-5|13|TRBJ1-1|few|TRBD1
TGTGCTAGTAGACAGGGGGGGAACACTGAAGCTTTCTTT
CASRQGGNTEAFF
>TRBV20-1|15|TRBJ2-3|.|.
TGCAGTGCTAGCCGGGACCTACTCCGGGGAGATACGCAGTATTTT
CSASRDLLRGDTQYF
>TRBV21-1|15|TRBJ2-7|.|.
TGTGCCAGCAGCGACGAGCGGGACACCACTTGCGAGCAGTACTTC
CASSDERDTTCEQYF
>TRBV20-1|16|TRBJ2-2|.|TRBD2
TGCAGTGCTAGAGACTGGACTAGCGGGAACACCGGGGAGCTGTTTTTT
CSARDWTSGNTGELFF
>TRBV15|15|TRBJ1-2|many|.
TGTGCCACCAGCGCTTGGGGCAGCTCATTCTATGGCTACACCTTC
CATSAWGSSFYGYTF
>TRBV20-1|14|TRBJ1-2|.|TRBD1
TGCAGTGCTAGTTCTAGGACAGGCAACTATGGCTACACCTTC
CSASSRTGNYGYTF
>TRBV20-1|17|TRBJ2-6|.|TRBD1
TGCAGTGCACAGGGACAGGGGATCTTCTCTGGGGCCAACGTCCTGACTTTC
CSAQGQGIFSGANVLTF